A selection of T cell receptor beta chains follows, all from one sample in a study of cytomegalovirus exposure and HLA in healthy donors. The method was immunoSEQ multiplex PCR; TCRdb's version includes in-frame clones alone and lacks a portion of them. Of about 57,000 clones in the sample, about 89% were seen once. The source material was PBMCs. These TCRs come from a woman under 30 in good health and CMV-seronegative. Both conserved end residues are part of each CDR3. Each record gives: V gene, D gene, J gene, clone size, CDR3 DNA, CDR3 protein. The D gene is left open where the match is weak. Only some rows state a clone size, as once, few, many or a class for expanded clones.

V gene: TRBV28; D gene: NA; J gene: TRBJ1-6; clone size: NA; CDR3 DNA: TGTGCCAGCAGTTTCGACTCTCGGCCACCCCTCCACTTT; CDR3 protein: CASSFDSRPPLHF
V gene: TRBV30; D gene: TRBD1; J gene: TRBJ1-2; clone size: NA; CDR3 DNA: TGTGCCTGGAGCCCACAGGGGGAGAACTATGGCTACACCTTC; CDR3 protein: CAWSPQGENYGYTF
V gene: TRBV7-2; D gene: TRBD2; J gene: TRBJ2-7; clone size: NA; CDR3 DNA: TGTGCCAGCAGCTTAGCGGGGGGGAACGAGCAGTACTTC; CDR3 protein: CASSLAGGNEQYF
V gene: TRBV7-2; D gene: TRBD2; J gene: TRBJ2-7; clone size: NA; CDR3 DNA: TGTGCCAGCAGCCCGACTAGCGGGATCTCGCACTACGAGCAGTACTTC; CDR3 protein: CASSPTSGISHYEQYF
V gene: TRBV7-9; D gene: NA; J gene: TRBJ1-2; clone size: once; CDR3 DNA: TGTGCCAGCAGCTTAGGATCATGGGGCGGCTACTATGGCTACACCTTC; CDR3 protein: CASSLGSWGGYYGYTF
V gene: TRBV7-9; D gene: NA; J gene: TRBJ2-3; clone size: NA; CDR3 DNA: TGTGCCAGCAGCCTACGCACTAGCTCAGAACAATCCGATACGCAGTATTTT; CDR3 protein: CASSLRTSSEQSDTQYF
V gene: TRBV7-9; D gene: TRBD2; J gene: TRBJ2-7; clone size: once; CDR3 DNA: TGTGCCAGCAGATCCTCTAGCGGGGGGAGCTACGAGCAGTACTTC; CDR3 protein: CASRSSSGGSYEQYF
V gene: TRBV30; D gene: TRBD1; J gene: TRBJ1-2; clone size: NA; CDR3 DNA: TGTGCCTGGAGAAACCCAGGGGGCTATGGCTACACCTTC; CDR3 protein: CAWRNPGGYGYTF
V gene: TRBV7-8; D gene: NA; J gene: TRBJ2-7; clone size: NA; CDR3 DNA: TGTGCCAGCGGGGCAGGGGTGACCTACGAGCAGTACTTC; CDR3 protein: CASGAGVTYEQYF
V gene: TRBV5-6; D gene: NA; J gene: TRBJ2-3; clone size: NA; CDR3 DNA: TGTGCCAGCAGCGCCACCCCGGCGGCAGATACGCAGTATTTT; CDR3 protein: CASSATPAADTQYF
V gene: TRBV10-2; D gene: NA; J gene: TRBJ2-1; clone size: NA; CDR3 DNA: TGCGCCAGTTCCCTTCGGGTTTCGCATGAGCAGTTCTTC; CDR3 protein: CASSLRVSHEQFF
V gene: TRBV5-5; D gene: TRBD2; J gene: TRBJ2-5; clone size: NA; CDR3 DNA: TGTGCCAGCAGCCGTCGACCACTAGCGGGAGTCGAGGAGACCCAGTACTTC; CDR3 protein: CASSRRPLAGVEETQYF
V gene: TRBV6-1; D gene: NA; J gene: TRBJ1-4; clone size: NA; CDR3 DNA: TGTGCCAGCACTAACTTAGGGGGTTGGAATGAAAAACTGTTTTTT; CDR3 protein: CASTNLGGWNEKLFF
V gene: TRBV6-4; D gene: TRBD1; J gene: TRBJ2-6; clone size: NA; CDR3 DNA: TGTGCCAGCAGTGCCGGGACAGGGGGCTCTGGGGCCAACGTCCTGACTTTC; CDR3 protein: CASSAGTGGSGANVLTF
V gene: TRBV2; D gene: NA; J gene: TRBJ2-5; clone size: NA; CDR3 DNA: TGTGCCAGCAGTGAGGACACGGGGGAAGGGGAGACCCAGTACTTC; CDR3 protein: CASSEDTGEGETQYF
V gene: TRBV5-4; D gene: NA; J gene: TRBJ2-2; clone size: NA; CDR3 DNA: TGTGCCAGCAGCCCCGGGAGACTTCGATCGAACACCGGGGAGCTGTTTTTT; CDR3 protein: CASSPGRLRSNTGELFF
V gene: TRBV28; D gene: NA; J gene: TRBJ1-5; clone size: few; CDR3 DNA: TGTGCCAGCGGTACGGGGAGTATTCCCCAGCATTTT; CDR3 protein: CASGTGSIPQHF
V gene: TRBV11-2; D gene: NA; J gene: TRBJ1-4; clone size: NA; CDR3 DNA: TGTGCCAGCAGCTGGGCGTCCTATAATGAAAAACTGTTTTTT; CDR3 protein: CASSWASYNEKLFF
V gene: TRBV5-1; D gene: TRBD1; J gene: TRBJ2-6; clone size: NA; CDR3 DNA: TGCGCCAGCGGGACAGGTAACTCTGGGGCCAACGTCCTGACTTTC; CDR3 protein: CASGTGNSGANVLTF
V gene: TRBV7-9; D gene: TRBD1; J gene: TRBJ1-1; clone size: once; CDR3 DNA: TGTGCCAGCAGAAATAATACAGGGGCGCTGAGGACTGAAGCTTTCTTT; CDR3 protein: CASRNNTGALRTEAFF
V gene: TRBV21-1; D gene: NA; J gene: TRBJ1-5; clone size: NA; CDR3 DNA: TGTGCCAGCGCCTTTGGACAGGTGTACAATCAGCCCCAGCATTTT; CDR3 protein: CASAFGQVYNQPQHF
V gene: TRBV29-1; D gene: NA; J gene: TRBJ1-4; clone size: once; CDR3 DNA: TGCAGCGTTGTTGGAGGTCGCGAGGAAAAACTGTTTTTT; CDR3 protein: CSVVGGREEKLFF
V gene: TRBV13; D gene: NA; J gene: TRBJ1-3; clone size: NA; CDR3 DNA: TGTGCCAGCAGCAGGGGACTCCTCTCTGGAAACACCATATATTTT; CDR3 protein: CASSRGLLSGNTIYF
V gene: TRBV28; D gene: NA; J gene: TRBJ2-2; clone size: NA; CDR3 DNA: TGTGCCAGCAATCAGTACGCCGGGGAGCTGTTTTTT; CDR3 protein: CASNQYAGELFF
V gene: TRBV4-2; D gene: TRBD2; J gene: TRBJ2-2; clone size: NA; CDR3 DNA: TGTGCCAGCAGCCAGCCCCCGGGACTAGCGGGAGTAGGTTCCGGGGAGCTGTTTTTT; CDR3 protein: CASSQPPGLAGVGSGELFF
V gene: TRBV28; D gene: NA; J gene: TRBJ1-4; clone size: NA; CDR3 DNA: TGTGCCAGCAGTTTATTTGTGGCAGGGAATGAAAAACTGTTTTTT; CDR3 protein: CASSLFVAGNEKLFF
V gene: TRBV6-5; D gene: TRBD2; J gene: TRBJ2-1; clone size: NA; CDR3 DNA: TGTGCCAGCAGAGGACTAGCGGGAGGACACAATGAGCAGTTCTTC; CDR3 protein: CASRGLAGGHNEQFF
V gene: TRBV5-1; D gene: TRBD1; J gene: TRBJ2-2; clone size: NA; CDR3 DNA: TGCGCCAGCAGCATGACAGGGGTCGGGACCGGGGAGCTGTTTTTT; CDR3 protein: CASSMTGVGTGELFF
V gene: TRBV6-5; D gene: NA; J gene: TRBJ2-3; clone size: once; CDR3 DNA: TGTGCCAGCCTCTCCCGGGGGGCTTCAGATACGCAGTATTTT; CDR3 protein: CASLSRGASDTQYF
V gene: TRBV5-1; D gene: NA; J gene: TRBJ2-2; clone size: NA; CDR3 DNA: TGCGCCAGCAGCTTGGCCTGGCAGGGGGGCACCGGGGAGCTGTTTTTT; CDR3 protein: CASSLAWQGGTGELFF
V gene: TRBV7-9; D gene: NA; J gene: TRBJ2-1; clone size: NA; CDR3 DNA: TGTGCCAGCAGCGGAGCGTATGAGCAGTTCTTC; CDR3 protein: CASSGAYEQFF
V gene: TRBV4-1; D gene: TRBD1; J gene: TRBJ2-7; clone size: once; CDR3 DNA: TGCGCCAGCAGCCAGATCGGGACAGGGGTCCCCTACGAGCAGTACTTC; CDR3 protein: CASSQIGTGVPYEQYF
V gene: TRBV6-1; D gene: TRBD1; J gene: TRBJ2-5; clone size: NA; CDR3 DNA: TGTGCCAGCAGTGTGGGAGGGACAGGGGTTTTCGAGACCCAGTACTTC; CDR3 protein: CASSVGGTGVFETQYF
V gene: TRBV27; D gene: NA; J gene: TRBJ1-2; clone size: NA; CDR3 DNA: TGTGCCAGCAGTCCGGGCCTCGGGGTGCCCCTCGGCTACACCTTC; CDR3 protein: CASSPGLGVPLGYTF
V gene: TRBV28; D gene: TRBD1; J gene: TRBJ2-7; clone size: NA; CDR3 DNA: TGTGCCAGCAGTACCGGCTGGGGGACAGGGGCGGACGAGCAGTACTTC; CDR3 protein: CASSTGWGTGADEQYF
V gene: TRBV7-6; D gene: TRBD1; J gene: TRBJ2-7; clone size: NA; CDR3 DNA: TGTGCCAGCAGCAGGGACAGGGGCGAGCAGTACTTC; CDR3 protein: CASSRDRGEQYF
V gene: TRBV6-5; D gene: NA; J gene: TRBJ2-1; clone size: NA; CDR3 DNA: TGTGCCAGCAGTTCCGGGAGAAGGTCCTACAATGAGCAGTTCTTC; CDR3 protein: CASSSGRRSYNEQFF
V gene: TRBV2; D gene: TRBD1; J gene: TRBJ2-7; clone size: NA; CDR3 DNA: TGTGCCAGCAACGGTAACAGGGGATCGGGCGAGCAGTACTTC; CDR3 protein: CASNGNRGSGEQYF